Each of the 10 T cell receptor beta chains below was sequenced from the same sample in a study of CD8 T cells in ankylosing spondylitis. Each CDR3 protein is one row after TCRdb ran MiXCR on the 5' RACE reads. The sample shows under 300,000 distinct CDR3 sequences, roughly 18% of them seen only once. The source material was blood, either unsorted or a sorted T cell fraction (not recorded which). Receptor source: a male donor with ankylosing spondylitis or in good health (not recorded which).

Points on this clonotype: At one end the junction does not follow the germline gene, possibly because of a read error. The rearrangement uses TRBV5-1 and TRBJ2-1, with D tentatively TRBD1 or TRBD2 (5 bases each). The CDR3 is 15 residues long. Per the germline V gene, CDR1 is SGHRS and CDR2 is YFSETQ. The DNA for the CDR3 is TGCGCCAGCAGCTTGGGTGTTCGGGGCTACAGTGAGCAGTTCTTC. Protein sequence: CASSLGVRGYSEQFF.

This clonotype occurred a few times. The junction departs from germline at one end; a sequencing error may be responsible. CDR3 region: CASSPGGGFSDTDTQYF. DNA for the CDR3: TGTGCTAGCAGCCCGGGGGGGGGCTTTTCGGACACAGATACGCAGTATTTT. The genes are TRBV7-7 and TRBJ2-3, with 8 bases matching TRBD2. The germline V gene encodes CDR1 SSHAT and CDR2 FNYEAQ (reference sequence). The CDR3 length is 17 residues.

This sequence joins TRBV6-2 or TRBV6-3 and TRBJ2-1; D is uncertain. V shed 0 bases and J shed 0 bases, with 9 bases lying between them. Germline CDR1 reads MNHEY; CDR2 reads SVGEGT. This CDR3 has 16 amino acids. This CDR3 reads CASSYSMHSSYNEQFF. DNA of the CDR3: TGTGCCAGCAGTTACTCGATGCACAGCTCCTACAATGAGCAGTTCTTC.

V gene TRBV28 combines with J gene TRBJ2-1, with 7 positions matching TRBD2. CDR1 MDHEN and CDR2 SYDVKM come from the germline V gene. The V and J ends lost 6 bases and 1 base, in that order; junction bases with no gene match: 6. The CDR3 has 15 residues. The CDR3 here is CASSQRDPSYNEQFF. Written as DNA, the CDR3 is TGTGCCAGCAGCCAGCGGGACCCTTCCTACAATGAGCAGTTCTTC.

This clonotype was detected only a few times. The chain couples TRBV4-1 to TRBJ2-2, with 7 bases aligning to TRBD2. The CDR3 runs to 19 residues. CDR1 is MGHRA, CDR2 YSYEKL, per germline. V lost 5 bases, J lost 0 bases, and 15 bases stayed unmatched. The CDR3 DNA sequence: TGCGCCAGCAGCGTCACTAGCGCAGCCACCGTCGCGAACACCGGGGAGCTGTTTTTT. It encodes CASSVTSAATVANTGELFF.

This clonotype was seen a few times. The CDR3: CASSQGTGQGASYEQYF. The CDR3 DNA follows: TGCGCCAGCAGCCAGGGGACAGGACAGGGGGCATCCTACGAGCAGTACTTC. The genes are TRBV4-3 and TRBJ2-7, with 11 bases identical to TRBD1. The CDR3 runs 17 residues. Germline CDR1 reads LGHNA; CDR2 reads YSLEER. V trimming: 3 bases; J trimming: 1 base; junction bases outside the gene matches: 8.

The V call is TRBV5-1, the J call TRBJ2-7; D might be TRBD1 (6 bases). V lost 3 bases and J 7 bases, leaving 8 bases between the germline ends. Germline V CDR1 and CDR2: SGHRS, YFSETQ. This CDR3 contains 11 residues. CDR3 amino acids: CASSSGQEQYF. The CDR3 DNA follows: TGCGCCAGCAGCTCAGGACAGGAGCAGTACTTC.

The CDR3 nucleotides read TGTGCCAGCAGTTTAGACCCCCCCCCGTTCACAGATACGCAGTATTTT. This encodes CASSLDPPPFTDTQYF. The chain employs TRBV12-3 or TRBV12-4 and TRBJ2-3, with no clear D. This CDR3 comprises 16 residues. Trimming pared 1 base from V and 2 bases from J, leaving 13 bases between.

The chain combines TRBV6-2 or TRBV6-3 with TRBJ2-1; D uncertain. The V and J ends lost 8 bases and 4 bases respectively, with 6 bases between them. The CDR3 loop spans 11 amino acids. Germline CDR1 and CDR2: MNHEY and SVGEGT. The CDR3 loop reads CASGFYNEQFF. In DNA, the CDR3 is TGTGCCAGCGGATTTTACAATGAGCAGTTCTTC.

This clonotype is classed as medium-sized. This rearrangement joins TRBV5-1 to TRBJ2-1; TRBD2 aligns across 13 bases. Per germline, CDR1 SGHRS and CDR2 YFSETQ. Trimming took 2 bases from V and 8 from J; bases not matched to a gene: 4. There are 15 residues in the CDR3. The CDR3: CASSLGTSGTDEQFF. The CDR3 DNA sequence: TGCGCCAGCAGCTTAGGGACTAGCGGGACCGATGAGCAGTTCTTC.